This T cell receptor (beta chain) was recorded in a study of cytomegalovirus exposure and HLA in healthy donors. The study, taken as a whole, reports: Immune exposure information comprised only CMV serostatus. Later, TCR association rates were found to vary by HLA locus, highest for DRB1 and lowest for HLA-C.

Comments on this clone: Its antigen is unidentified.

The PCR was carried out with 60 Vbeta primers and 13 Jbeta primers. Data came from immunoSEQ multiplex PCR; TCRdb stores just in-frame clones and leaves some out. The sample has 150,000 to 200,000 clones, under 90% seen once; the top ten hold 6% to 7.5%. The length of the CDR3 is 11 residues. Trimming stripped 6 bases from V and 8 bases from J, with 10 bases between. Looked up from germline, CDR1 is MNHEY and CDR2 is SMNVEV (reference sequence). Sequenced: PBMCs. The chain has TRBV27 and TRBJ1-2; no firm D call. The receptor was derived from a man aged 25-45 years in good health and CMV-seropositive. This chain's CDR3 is CASSPAEGYTF. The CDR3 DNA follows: TGTGCCAGCAGCCCCGCGGAAGGCTACACCTTC.